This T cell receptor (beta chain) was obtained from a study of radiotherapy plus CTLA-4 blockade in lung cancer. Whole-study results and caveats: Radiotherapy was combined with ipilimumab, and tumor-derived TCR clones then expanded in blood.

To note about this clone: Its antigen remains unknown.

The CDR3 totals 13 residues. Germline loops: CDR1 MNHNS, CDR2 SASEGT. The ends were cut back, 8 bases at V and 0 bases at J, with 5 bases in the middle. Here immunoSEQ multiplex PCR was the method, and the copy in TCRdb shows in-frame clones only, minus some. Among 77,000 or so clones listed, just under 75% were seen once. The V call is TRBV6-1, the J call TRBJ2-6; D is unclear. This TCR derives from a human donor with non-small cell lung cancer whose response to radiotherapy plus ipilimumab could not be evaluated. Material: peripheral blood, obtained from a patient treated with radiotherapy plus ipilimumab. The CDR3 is CASHSSGANVLTF. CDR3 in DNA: TGTGCCAGCCACAGCTCTGGGGCCAACGTCCTGACTTTC.